The 5 T cell receptor beta chains reported below all come from one sample, sequenced in a study of cytomegalovirus exposure and HLA in healthy donors. A multiplex PCR was run with 60 Vbeta primers and 13 Jbeta primers. Only in-frame clones appear in the TCRdb table, and some are missing; sequencing was by immunoSEQ multiplex PCR. The profile shows about 95,000 clones, about 77% of them singletons. Sequenced sample: PBMCs. Receptors were obtained from a woman aged 40 to 50 in good health and CMV-seronegative.

The CDR3 DNA reads TGCGCCAGCAGCTTGAACAGGGGAGCGGAGACCCAGTACTTC. Amino acids: CASSLNRGAETQYF. The chain carries TRBV5-1 and TRBJ2-5; 7 bases are a match to TRBD1. V lost 1 base to trimming and J lost 5 bases; unmatched junction nucleotides: 5. From germline, CDR1 is SGHRS and CDR2 YFSETQ. This CDR3 is built from 14 residues.

This chain links TRBV18 with TRBJ1-5; possibly TRBD1 for D (6 bases). Trimming left V 3 bases short and J 7 bases short, with 16 bases between. The CDR3 has 15 residues. Looked up from germline, CDR1 is KGHSH and CDR2 is LQKENI. The CDR3 sequence is CASSPQWGGEQPQHF. The DNA of the CDR3 is TGTGCCAGCTCACCTCAGTGGGGGGGCGAGCAGCCCCAGCATTTT.

The chain has TRBV9 and TRBJ1-5, with no clear D. Per the germline V gene, CDR1 is SGDLS and CDR2 is YYNGEE. V lost 4 bases and J lost 9, with 5 bases in between. This CDR3 contains 10 residues. CDR3 protein: CASSLRPQHF. DNA for the CDR3: TGTGCCAGCAGCCTCCGGCCCCAGCATTTT. The full variable domain, in which reference TRBV9 and TRBJ1-5 provide the parts outside the CDR3, is DSGVTQTPKHLITATGQRVTLRCSPRSGDLSVYWYQQSLDQGLQFLIQYYNGEERAKGNILERFSAQQFPDLHSELNLSSLELGDSALYFCASSLRPQHFGDGTRLSIL.

This clone appeared a single time. The genes are TRBV4-2 and TRBJ1-2, with no clear D. Germline V gene sequence: CDR1 LGHNA, CDR2 YNFKEQ. The CDR3 loop spans 16 amino acids. The V and J ends lost 1 base and 7 bases respectively, with 19 bases between them. CDR3 sequence: CASSQVMANIAGGYTF. Written as DNA, the CDR3 is TGTGCCAGCAGCCAAGTTATGGCGAACATTGCGGGTGGCTACACCTTC.

In its sample, this clone was seen once. The rearrangement links TRBV11-1 to TRBJ1-1, with no clear D. Germline-derived CDR1 and CDR2 are SGHAT and FQDESV (reference sequence). Trimming removed 5 bases at V and 0 bases at J, with 13 bases between. The CDR3 loop spans 15 amino acids. CDR3 protein: CASSGLTAMNTEAFF. In DNA form, the CDR3 reads TGTGCCAGCAGCGGACTAACAGCCATGAACACTGAAGCTTTCTTT.